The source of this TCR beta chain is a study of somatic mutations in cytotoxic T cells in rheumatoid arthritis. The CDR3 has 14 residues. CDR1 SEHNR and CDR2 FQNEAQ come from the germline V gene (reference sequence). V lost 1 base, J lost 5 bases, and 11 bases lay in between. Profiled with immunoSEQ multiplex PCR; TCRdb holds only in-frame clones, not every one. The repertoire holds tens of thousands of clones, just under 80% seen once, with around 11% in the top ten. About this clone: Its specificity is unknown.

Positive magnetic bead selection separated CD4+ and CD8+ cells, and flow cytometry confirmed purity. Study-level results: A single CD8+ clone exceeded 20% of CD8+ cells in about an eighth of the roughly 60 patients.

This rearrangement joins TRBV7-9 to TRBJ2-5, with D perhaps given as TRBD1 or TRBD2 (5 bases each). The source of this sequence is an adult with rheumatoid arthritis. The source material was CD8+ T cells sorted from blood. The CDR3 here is CASSLGGIGETQYF. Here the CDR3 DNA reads TGTGCCAGCAGCTTAGGGGGGATCGGGGAGACCCAGTACTTC.